The entry below describes one T cell receptor beta chain. The data were obtained in a study of blood T cell repertoires in COVID-19. Background on the study: The United States, Italy and Spain provided the acute and convalescent COVID-19 samples. Sources were T cells, B-cell-depleted T cells, or PBMCs; the material itself was cDNA or gDNA.

The CDR3 has 15 amino acids. Germline CDR1 SNHLY, CDR2 FYNNEI. V was cut by 1 base and J by 5 bases, with 14 bases left in between. As originally analysed: Reference gene primer amplification gave estimated nucleated cell counts. Data came from immunoSEQ multiplex PCR; TCRdb stores just in-frame clones and leaves some out. V and J calls and clone size are given by that table; D and trimming were obtained from the DNA. Here the sample spans about 89,000 clones, about 78% being singletons. The sequence was obtained from a woman older than 75 with acute or convalescent COVID-19. The chain has TRBV2 and TRBJ1-1; no reliable D call. Sequenced input: peripheral blood. The CDR3 here is CASSEVGSLRTEAFF. The CDR3 DNA reads TGTGCCAGCAGTGAAGTGGGCAGTTTAAGGACTGAAGCTTTCTTT.